What follows are 5 T cell receptor beta chains derived from one specimen sequenced in a study of CD8 T cells in Susac syndrome. It was with random hexamers that about 0.45 to 1 ug RNA was reverse transcribed. In TCRdb, the immunoSEQ multiplex PCR reads were re-called with MiXCR into one record per CDR3 protein. The data show about 150,000 distinct CDR3 sequences, about 94% seen once. Sample: CD8+ T cells from PBMCs. The receptors stem from a human donor with multiple sclerosis.

The chain has TRBV7-9 and TRBJ2-7; TRBD1 matches 10 bases. CDR3 length equals 15 residues. In germline, CDR1 is SEHNR, CDR2 FQNEAQ (reference sequence). The trim removed 2 bases at V and 5 bases at J, leaving 6 bases unmatched. The CDR3 DNA sequence: TGTGCCAGCAGCTTATTAAGGACAGGGGGAAACGAGCAGTACTTC. Translated: CASSLLRTGGNEQYF.

The chain combines TRBV20-1 with TRBJ2-7; D unresolved. The CDR3 extends over 12 amino acids. Germline values: CDR1 DFQATT, CDR2 SNEGSKA (reference sequence). This CDR3 is CSLPLGSYEQYF. The CDR3 DNA follows: TGCTCCTTGCCCCTTGGGTCCTACGAGCAGTACTTC.

This rearrangement joins TRBV12-3 or TRBV12-4 to TRBJ2-2, with TRBD1 matching 12 bases. V gave up 6 bases and J gave up 7 bases; unmatched junction bases: 9. The CDR3 runs 16 residues. CDR3 in amino acids: CASRGRDRGLLGELFF. CDR3 nucleotide sequence: TGTGCCAGCAGGGGTCGGGACAGGGGGCTGCTCGGGGAGCTGTTTTTT.

The J gene is TRBJ2-1, the V gene TRBV9, with 12 nucleotides matching TRBD2. Germline-derived CDR1 and CDR2 are SGDLS and YYNGEE. The CDR3 has 16 residues. Trimming cost V 3 bases and J 2 bases; bases outside gene matches: 3. The CDR3 protein is CASSGLAGATYNEQFF. The DNA for the CDR3 is TGTGCCAGCAGCGGACTAGCGGGGGCAACCTACAATGAGCAGTTCTTC.

This clonotype appeared a single time. This chain joins TRBV2 and TRBJ2-7, with D hard to call. CDR3 length: 14 residues. The germline V gene has CDR1 SNHLY and CDR2 FYNNEI. V was shortened by 2 bases and J by 3 bases, with 11 bases between the two germline ends. CDR3 DNA sequence: TGTGCCAGCAGTGAAACCCATCTTATCTACGAGCAGTACTTC. Protein: CASSETHLIYEQYF.